One and the same sample provided the 18 T cell receptor beta chains below, sequenced in a study of T cell responses to AZD1222 COVID-19 vaccine. Assay used: immunoSEQ multiplex PCR; TCRdb lists only in-frame clones, some missing. The sample includes about 140,000 clones, about 91% seen only once; the top ten take around 3%. The sequencing here drew on peripheral blood, taken on day 0 of AZD1222 vaccination. These receptors originate from an adult in good health.

The gene calls are TRBV11-3 and TRBJ2-7; 9 bases line up with TRBD2. The CDR3 loop spans 13 amino acids. The germline CDR1 and CDR2 sequences are SGHNT and YENEEA. J was trimmed by 4 bases and V by 6 bases; bases with no gene match: 4. CDR3 coding DNA: TGTGCCAGCAGACCTCTAGCGGGATACGAGCAGTACTTC. This translates into CASRPLAGYEQYF. Full variable domain (rest looked up from reference TRBV11-3 and TRBJ2-7): EAGVVQSPRYKIIEKKQPVAFWCNPISGHNTLYWYLQNLGQGPELLIRYENEEAVDDSQLPKDRFSAERLKGVDSTLKIQPAELGDSAVYLCASRPLAGYEQYFGPGTRLTVT.

This clone has only one observation. The chain joins TRBV27 to TRBJ1-2; D is unresolved. V shed 0 bases and J shed 4 bases, with 9 bases lying between them. Germline CDR1 and CDR2: MNHEY and SMNVEV (reference sequence). This CDR3 has 14 amino acids. The CDR3 nucleotides are TGTGCCAGCAGTTTATCACGGATCGGCTATGGCTACACCTTC. This encodes CASSLSRIGYGYTF.

This clone has just one count. The rearrangement joins TRBV7-6 to TRBJ1-1, with a tentative D call TRBD1 (5 bases). Germline CDR1 reads SGHVS; CDR2 reads FNYEAQ. The CDR3 runs to 16 residues. Trimming stripped 0 bases from V and 1 base from J, with 12 bases between. CDR3 sequence (DNA): TGTGCCAGCAGCTTAGCAGGCGTCAGGGAGAACACTGAAGCTTTCTTT. It specifies CASSLAGVRENTEAFF.

The CDR3 DNA reads TGCGCCAGCAGCTTATTGGGGAATAGCAATCAGCCCCAGCATTTT. Residues: CASSLLGNSNQPQHF. J is TRBJ1-5 and V is TRBV5-1; D gene ambiguous. Germline CDR1 reads SGHRS; CDR2 reads YFSETQ. Trimming took off 2 bases at V and 0 bases at J, with 9 bases between the two ends. This CDR3 has 15 residues. Full variable domain (remainder filled in from reference TRBV5-1 and TRBJ1-5): KAGVTQTPRYLIKTRGQQVTLSCSPISGHRSVSWYQQTPGQGLQFLFEYFSETQRNKGNFPGRFSGRQFSNSRSEMNVSTLELGDSALYLCASSLLGNSNQPQHFGDGTRLSIL.

This clone was picked up a small number of times. This chain connects TRBV7-2 to TRBJ2-7; D uncertain. The CDR3 is made up of 15 amino acids. The V gene's germline CDR1 is SGHTA and CDR2 FQGNSA. Trimming removed 2 bases at V and 6 bases at J, with 17 bases between. The CDR3 protein is CASSLLAWQQSEQYF. The CDR3 DNA reads TGTGCCAGCAGCTTATTGGCTTGGCAGCAGAGCGAGCAGTACTTC.

The chain has TRBV5-4 and TRBJ2-5; 11 bases agree with TRBD2. The CDR3 extends over 15 amino acids. Germline V CDR1 and CDR2: SGHNT, YYREEE (reference sequence). With V trimmed by 0 bases and J by 2 bases, 0 bases remained unmatched. CDR3 DNA sequence: TGTGCCAGCAGCTTGGTAGCGGGGGGGCAAGAGACCCAGTACTTC. As protein: CASSLVAGGQETQYF. The full variable domain, with the rest looked up from reference TRBV5-4 and TRBJ2-5, is ETGVTQSPTHLIKTRGQQVTLRCSSQSGHNTVSWYQQALGQGPQFIFQYYREEENGRGNFPPRFSGLQFPNYSSELNVNALELDDSALYLCASSLVAGGQETQYFGPGTRLLVL.

The chain combines TRBV29-1 with TRBJ1-2, with D tentatively TRBD1 (5 bases). This CDR3 is 13 amino acids long. Trimming left V 4 bases short and J 2 bases short, with 11 bases between. The germline gives CDR1 SQVTM, CDR2 ANQGSEA. Here the CDR3 DNA reads TGCAGCGTTGGTAGGGCAGGGAACTATGGCTACACCTTC. Protein sequence: CSVGRAGNYGYTF.

V usage is TRBV28 and J usage is TRBJ1-5, with unresolved D. The CDR3 spans 11 residues. Between the trimmed V and J ends, which lost 2 bases and 9 bases, there was a span of 5 bases. CDR1 is MDHEN, CDR2 SYDVKM, per germline. CDR3 nucleotides: TGTGCCAGCAGTTTAAGGCCGCCCCAGCATTTT. Amino acid sequence: CASSLRPPQHF.

The chain links TRBV5-1 to TRBJ2-1, with no clear D. V shed 6 bases and J shed 2 bases, with 15 bases lying between them. Germline CDR1 and CDR2: SGHRS and YFSETQ. CDR3 length equals 15 residues. CDR3 in DNA: TGCGCCAGCAATCCCGACCCCGGCCCCTACAATGAGCAGTTCTTC. Translating it yields CASNPDPGPYNEQFF.

The chain recombines TRBV30 with TRBJ2-2, with D unclear. Trimming stripped 1 base from V and 5 bases from J, with 8 bases between. This CDR3 is built from 13 residues. CDR1 and CDR2 (germline): GTSNPN, SVGIG (reference sequence). Here the CDR3 DNA reads TGTGCCTGGAGTGAAGTACTAACCGGGGAGCTGTTTTTT. Residues: CAWSEVLTGELFF.

Turning to this clone: A read error may account for a junction end that differs from germline. This chain joins TRBV11-3 and TRBJ2-7; D is unresolved. Per the germline V gene, CDR1 is SGHNT and CDR2 is YENEEA. The CDR3 is 13 residues long. This CDR3 is CASSLFMVDSLRW. As DNA, the CDR3 is TGTGCCAGCAGCTTATTTATGGTCGACTCCCTTAGGTGG.

This rearrangement joins TRBV28 to TRBJ1-5; maybe TRBD1 (6 bases). V was clipped by 5 bases and J by 9 bases, with 17 bases between them. This CDR3 spans 14 amino acids. Germline V gene sequence: CDR1 MDHEN, CDR2 SYDVKM. The CDR3 nucleotides are TGTGCCAGCAGTGTTTGGGGGGCTCGTTGGCCCCAGCATTTT. Protein sequence: CASSVWGARWPQHF. Looking up the rest from reference TRBV28 and TRBJ1-5 gives the full variable domain: DVKVTQSSRYLVKRTGEKVFLECVQDMDHENMFWYRQDPGLGLRLIYFSYDVKMKEKGDIPEGYSVSREKKERFSLILESASTNQTSMYLCASSVWGARWPQHFGDGTRLSIL.

The chain recombines TRBV7-9 with TRBJ2-2; the match to TRBD1 covers 10 bases. V lost 5 bases to trimming and J lost 6 bases; unmatched junction nucleotides: 6. There are 15 residues in the CDR3. Germline V gene sequence: CDR1 SEHNR, CDR2 FQNEAQ (reference sequence). The CDR3 is CASSPDRGLSGELFF. The CDR3 bases are TGTGCCAGCAGCCCCGACAGGGGGCTGTCCGGGGAGCTGTTTTTT.

A few counts support this clone. V and J are TRBV3-1 (or the pseudogene TRBV3-2) and TRBJ1-5; D ambiguous. Trimming stripped 1 base from V and 6 bases from J, with 7 bases between. The CDR3 contains 13 residues. CDR1 is LGHDT, CDR2 YNNKEL, per germline (reference sequence). The CDR3 bases are TGTGCCAGCAGCCAAGGGGGTTTTCAGCCCCAGCATTTT. Its protein product is CASSQGGFQPQHF.

J is TRBJ1-2 and V is TRBV24-1; perhaps TRBD1 as D (6 bases). Germline assignment: CDR1 KGHDR and CDR2 SFDVKD. V lost 4 bases to trimming and J lost 4 bases, with 12 bases between them. The CDR3 consists of 14 residues. CDR3 in DNA: TGTGCCACCAGTGACCCGGACAGACCCTATGGCTACACCTTC. It specifies CATSDPDRPYGYTF.

The chain joins TRBV5-1 to TRBJ1-4; a weak D match, TRBD1 (5 bases). Trimming stripped 0 bases from V and 3 bases from J, with 6 bases between. CDR1 is SGHRS and CDR2 is YFSETQ in the germline V gene. This CDR3 is built from 14 residues. In DNA form, the CDR3 reads TGCGCCAGCAGCTTGGAGGGGCCTAATGAAAAACTGTTTTTT. Protein product: CASSLEGPNEKLFF. Looking up the rest from reference TRBV5-1 and TRBJ1-4 gives the full variable domain: KAGVTQTPRYLIKTRGQQVTLSCSPISGHRSVSWYQQTPGQGLQFLFEYFSETQRNKGNFPGRFSGRQFSNSRSEMNVSTLELGDSALYLCASSLEGPNEKLFFGSGTQLSVL.

The chain recombines TRBV27 with TRBJ2-5, with a possible D match to TRBD2 (6 bases). This CDR3 spans 14 amino acids. Germline CDR1 and CDR2: MNHEY and SMNVEV (reference sequence). The germline V and J ends were trimmed by 2 bases and 3 bases, with 10 bases remaining between them. CDR3: CASSLVGGEETQYF. CDR3 nucleotide sequence: TGTGCCAGCAGTTTAGTGGGGGGAGAAGAGACCCAGTACTTC.

This clone appeared a single time. The CDR3 nucleotides read TGTGCCAGCAGCGGCGACAGGTTCTATGGCTACACCTTC. Amino acid sequence: CASSGDRFYGYTF. V is TRBV5-4 and J is TRBJ1-2; weak D call: TRBD1 (6 bases). CDR1 and CDR2 (germline): SGHNT, YYREEE (reference sequence). V lost 4 bases, J lost 4 bases, and 11 bases lay in between. The CDR3 length is 13 residues.